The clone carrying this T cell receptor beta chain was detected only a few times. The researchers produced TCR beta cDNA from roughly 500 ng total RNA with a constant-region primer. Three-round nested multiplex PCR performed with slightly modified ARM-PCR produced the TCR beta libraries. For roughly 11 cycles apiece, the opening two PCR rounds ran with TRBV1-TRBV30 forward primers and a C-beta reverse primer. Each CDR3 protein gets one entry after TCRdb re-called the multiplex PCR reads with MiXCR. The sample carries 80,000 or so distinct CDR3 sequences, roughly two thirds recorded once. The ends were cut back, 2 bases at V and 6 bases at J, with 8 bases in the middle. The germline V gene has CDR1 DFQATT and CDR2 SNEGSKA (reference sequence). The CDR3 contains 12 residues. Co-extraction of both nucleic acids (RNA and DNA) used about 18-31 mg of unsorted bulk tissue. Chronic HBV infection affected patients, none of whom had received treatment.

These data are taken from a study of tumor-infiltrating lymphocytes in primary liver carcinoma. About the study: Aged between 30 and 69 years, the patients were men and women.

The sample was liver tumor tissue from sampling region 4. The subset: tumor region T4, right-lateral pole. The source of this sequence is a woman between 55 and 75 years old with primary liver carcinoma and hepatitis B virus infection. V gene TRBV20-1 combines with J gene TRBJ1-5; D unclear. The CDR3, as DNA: TGCAGTGCTAGACAGTTTAGTCAGCCCCAGCATTTT. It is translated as CSARQFSQPQHF.